This T cell receptor beta chain was sequenced for a study of memory CD4+ T cells and cytomegalovirus serostatus. Study observations and caveats: Each of approximately 61 CMV-associated TCRbeta sequences occurred in one to five individuals.

Concerning this clone itself: What it recognizes is unknown.

The sort gate was single viable CD3+CD4+CD8-CD45RO+ cells for memory CD4+ T cells. Between the trimmed V and J ends, which lost 7 bases and 4 bases, there was a span of 17 bases. The CDR3 runs to 14 residues. Germline CDR1 and CDR2: SGHTS and YDEGEE. Sequencing was performed with immunoSEQ multiplex PCR; in TCRdb, only in-frame clones are kept and a portion is missing. This sample has about 61,000 clones, with 60% to 85% found just once. The specimen sequenced was memory CD4+ T cells from blood. The J gene is TRBJ2-5, the V gene TRBV5-8; a possible D gene is TRBD1 (5 bases). This receptor was identified in an adult in good health and CMV-seronegative. Some clones in this sample may be carry-over from other donors' samples. CDR3 in amino acids: CASYRGHQGETQYF. DNA for the CDR3: TGTGCCAGCTACCGAGGCCACCAGGGAGAGACCCAGTACTTC.